This passage covers 20 T cell receptor beta chains from one sample sequenced in a study of T-cell reconstitution after alpha-beta-depleted transplantation in children. Unique molecular identifiers were used in preparing the TCRbeta library. TCRdb ran MiXCR on the PCR reads and lists one entry per CDR3 protein. The table has roughly 280,000 distinct CDR3 sequences, more than 9% seen once. The sequencing used peripheral blood, collected 180 days after TCRalphabeta/CD19-depleted stem cell transplant. The receptor source for this set is a male patient under 10 years old who had a stem cell transplant for chronic granulomatous disease, so the T cells may come from the graft donor.

At least ten counts were recorded for this clonotype. V is TRBV11-1 and J is TRBJ2-1; D call uncertain. V lost 4 bases to trimming and J lost 8 bases, with 9 bases between them. CDR3 size: 12 residues. CDR1 and CDR2 from the germline V gene are SGHAT and FQDESV (reference sequence). The CDR3 sequence: CASSWGTYEQFF. CDR3 nucleotides: TGTGCCAGCAGCTGGGGAACGTATGAGCAGTTCTTC. The full variable domain, its missing parts supplied by reference TRBV11-1 and TRBJ2-1, is EAEVAQSPRYKITEKSQAVAFWCDPISGHATLYWYRQILGQGPELLVQFQDESVVDDSQLPKDRFSAERLKGVDSTLKIQPAELGDSAMYLCASSWGTYEQFFGPGTRLTVL.

This clonotype was seen repeatedly, ten times or more. The chain carries TRBV10-3 and TRBJ2-7; unclear D gene. V lost 0 bases and J lost 2, with 17 bases in between. The CDR3 has 17 amino acids. The germline gives CDR1 ENHRY, CDR2 SYGVKD. The CDR3 sequence is CAISESWQVNSAYEQYF. The CDR3 region has the DNA TGTGCCATCAGTGAGTCGTGGCAGGTGAATTCGGCCTACGAGCAGTACTTC.

In this sample, this clonotype turned up many times. This rearrangement joins TRBV5-1 to TRBJ2-2; D gene unclear. The germline V gene has CDR1 SGHRS and CDR2 YFSETQ. The CDR3 is 14 amino acids. V lost 5 bases and J lost 2, with 10 bases in between. The CDR3 spells CASRRQPNTGELFF. For the CDR3, the DNA is TGCGCCAGCAGGCGGCAGCCAAACACCGGGGAGCTGTTTTTT.

This clonotype showed up just a few times. The V gene is TRBV28, the J gene TRBJ2-3; D is ambiguous. In germline, CDR1 is MDHEN, CDR2 SYDVKM. The V and J ends lost 3 bases and 2 bases respectively, with 9 bases between them. The CDR3 loop spans 14 amino acids. CDR3 sequence (DNA): TGTGCCAGCAGTTTTGACAAATTCACAGATACGCAGTATTTT. Residues: CASSFDKFTDTQYF.

This clonotype was counted ten times or more. The gene calls are TRBV20-1 and TRBJ2-1; D might be TRBD2 (6 bases). The V gene's germline CDR1 is DFQATT and CDR2 SNEGSKA (reference sequence). V lost 5 bases and J lost 6, with 11 bases in between. The CDR3 is 12 amino acids. CDR3 sequence: CSAGLSGNEQFF. CDR3 bases: TGCAGTGCTGGACTAAGCGGCAATGAGCAGTTCTTC.

This clonotype was detected ten times or more. The V gene is TRBV5-1, the J gene TRBJ2-2; no clear D. The V and J ends lost 0 bases and 3 bases respectively, with 9 bases between them. This CDR3 spans 15 amino acids. CDR1 SGHRS and CDR2 YFSETQ come from the germline V gene. The CDR3: CASSLGSPDTGELFF. The CDR3 DNA is TGCGCCAGCAGCTTGGGCAGCCCGGACACCGGGGAGCTGTTTTTT. Together with reference TRBV5-1 and TRBJ2-2, the CDR3 gives the full variable domain: KAGVTQTPRYLIKTRGQQVTLSCSPISGHRSVSWYQQTPGQGLQFLFEYFSETQRNKGNFPGRFSGRQFSNSRSEMNVSTLELGDSALYLCASSLGSPDTGELFFGEGSRLTVL.

This clonotype was observed at least ten times. The chain is built from TRBV5-1 and TRBJ1-4, with D tentatively TRBD1 (6 bases). Trimming pared 4 bases from V and 6 bases from J, leaving 13 bases between. The CDR3 loop spans 14 amino acids. Germline assignment: CDR1 SGHRS and CDR2 YFSETQ. This CDR3 reads CASSEGGMDEKLFF. The CDR3 nucleotides read TGCGCCAGCAGCGAGGGGGGCATGGATGAAAAACTGTTTTTT.

In the case of this clonotype: A much larger clone is a single base away; this may be a read error. CDR3 nucleotides: TGTGCCAGCAGCTTCAGGGGGCAATACAAGCAGTACTTC. Translating gives CASSFRGQYKQYF. The genes are TRBV13 and TRBJ2-7; 8 nucleotides match TRBD1. V lost 3 bases and J lost 8; bases outside the gene matches: 6. Germline V gene data show CDR1 as PRHDT and CDR2 as FYEKMQ (reference sequence). This CDR3 contains 13 residues.

This clonotype was seen ten or more times. The chain employs TRBV20-1 and TRBJ2-6, with 8 bases matching TRBD2. Germline V gene lookup returns CDR1 DFQATT and CDR2 SNEGSKA (reference sequence). With V trimmed by 3 bases and J by 2 bases, 6 bases remained unmatched. There are 16 residues in the CDR3. CDR3 in amino acids: CSARDGGETGANVLTF. CDR3 in DNA: TGCAGTGCTAGGGACGGGGGGGAGACTGGGGCCAACGTCCTGACTTTC.

This clonotype was detected many times. The rearrangement links TRBV18 to TRBJ2-1; maybe TRBD1 (6 bases). CDR1 and CDR2 (germline): KGHSH, LQKENI. Trimming removed 2 bases from V and 2 bases from J, with 10 bases in between. This CDR3 spans 15 amino acids. CDR3 coding DNA: TGTGCCAGCTCACCATACCAGGGGCCCTACAATGAGCAGTTCTTC. Translation gives CASSPYQGPYNEQFF.

The table lists this clonotype with many counts. J is TRBJ2-7 and V is TRBV20-1, with D maybe TRBD2 (6 bases). The CDR3 runs 15 residues. CDR1 and CDR2 from the germline V gene are DFQATT and SNEGSKA (reference sequence). Trimming took off 3 bases at V and 1 base at J, with 16 bases between the two ends. The CDR3 protein is CSARESGGLSYEQYF. The CDR3 DNA follows: TGCAGTGCTAGGGAAAGTGGGGGACTTTCCTACGAGCAGTACTTC.

This clonotype was recorded at least ten times. This chain links TRBV6-5 with TRBJ2-2; tentative D call: TRBD2 (5 bases). This CDR3 has 16 amino acids. Germline V gives CDR1 MNHEY, CDR2 SVGAGI. The ends were cut back, 0 bases at V and 4 bases at J, with 12 bases in the middle. This CDR3 reads CASSYSSGFRTGELFF. The CDR3 DNA sequence: TGTGCCAGCAGTTACTCGAGCGGTTTCCGCACCGGGGAGCTGTTTTTT.

This clonotype was recorded at least ten times. This sequence joins TRBV7-2 and TRBJ1-5, with a weak D call TRBD1 (5 bases). The CDR3 sequence is 12 residues long. V lost 7 bases, J lost 9 bases, and 13 bases lay in between. The germline gives CDR1 SGHTA, CDR2 FQGNSA. The CDR3: CASTDSVGPQHF. The CDR3 DNA is TGTGCCAGCACAGACAGCGTCGGGCCCCAGCATTTT.

This clonotype came up many times. This sequence joins TRBV12-3 or TRBV12-4 and TRBJ1-1; the D gene is possibly TRBD1 (6 bases). The CDR3 has 13 residues. The V end was cut by 2 bases, the J end by 10 bases, with 14 bases between. The CDR3 DNA reads TGTGCCAGCAGTTTATCGGGGGCAAGTATAGCTTTCTTT. This translates into CASSLSGASIAFF.

This clonotype was counted at least ten times. CDR3 sequence (DNA): TGCGCCAGCAGCCGAGAGGGGTGGCAGCCCCAGCATTTT. This codes for CASSREGWQPQHF. This chain links TRBV5-1 with TRBJ1-5; D possibly corresponds to TRBD1 (5 bases). Trimming pared 4 bases from V and 7 bases from J, leaving 12 bases between. From germline, CDR1 is SGHRS and CDR2 YFSETQ. The length of the CDR3 is 13 residues.

This clonotype has at least ten counts. The genes are TRBV29-1 and TRBJ2-5; the match to TRBD2 covers 14 bases. There are 17 residues in the CDR3. Germline V gene data show CDR1 as SQVTM and CDR2 as ANQGSEA. J was trimmed by 0 bases and V by 6 bases; bases with no gene match: 9. The CDR3 DNA follows: TGCAGCGTGGACGGGACTAGCGGGGGAGACTACCAAGAGACCCAGTACTTC. Translated, it gives CSVDGTSGGDYQETQYF.

This clonotype turned up a few times. V and J are TRBV4-3 and TRBJ2-3; 11 bases fit TRBD2. The CDR3 has 19 residues. V lost 0 bases to trimming and J lost 1 base; unmatched junction nucleotides: 9. Germline CDR1 LGHNA, CDR2 YSLEER. The CDR3 protein is CASSQDWVAGGPGTDTQYF. For the CDR3, the DNA is TGCGCCAGCAGCCAAGATTGGGTAGCGGGGGGGCCCGGCACAGATACGCAGTATTTT.

This clonotype was seen repeatedly, ten times or more. This chain connects TRBV3-1 to TRBJ2-7, with 10 positions matching TRBD1. The CDR3 is 13 amino acids. Per the germline V gene, CDR1 is LGHDT and CDR2 is YNNKEL (reference sequence). Germline trimming cut 6 bases from V and 12 bases from J; bases unmatched to any gene: 11. The CDR3 sequence: CASRNTGTGALYF. Here the CDR3 DNA reads TGTGCCAGCAGAAATACCGGGACAGGGGCGTTGTACTTC.

This clonotype was counted at least ten times. The chain joins TRBV5-1 to TRBJ2-1; TRBD2 agrees at 8 bases. The J segment lost 4 bases and the V segment lost 4 bases, leaving 13 bases of the junction unmatched. From germline, CDR1 is SGHRS and CDR2 YFSETQ. The CDR3 is 17 residues long. CDR3 protein: CASSTLRGAGGYNEQFF. Written as DNA, the CDR3 is TGCGCCAGCAGCACCCTACGGGGGGCGGGGGGTTACAATGAGCAGTTCTTC.

This clonotype has ten or more counts. The chain uses TRBV15 and TRBJ2-2; D unclear. This CDR3 comprises 13 residues. Germline values: CDR1 LNHNV, CDR2 YYDKDF (reference sequence). V gave up 0 bases and J gave up 4 bases, with 3 bases separating them. The CDR3 DNA reads TGTGCCACCAGCAGAGATACCACCGGGGAGCTGTTTTTT. Translation gives CATSRDTTGELFF.